What follows describes a single T cell receptor (beta chain). The method was immunoSEQ multiplex PCR; TCRdb's version includes in-frame clones alone and lacks a portion of them. The data show roughly 230,000 clones, over 75% seen once. Participant-reported clinical history was the basis for cohort assignment. CDR3 size: 17 residues. The V and J ends lost 1 base and 10 bases, in that order; junction bases with no gene match: 11. Germline values: CDR1 LGHNA, CDR2 YNFKEQ. The source of the sample is a study of blood T cell repertoires in COVID-19. In the study overall: Spain, Italy and the United States supplied samples that represented acute and convalescent COVID-19. Nucleic acid was either cDNA or gDNA, and it came from T cells, B-cell-depleted T cells, or PBMCs.

This receptor was identified in a woman aged 60 to 75 who had recovered from COVID-19. The rearrangement uses TRBV4-2 and TRBJ1-6, with TRBD1 matching 9 bases. Sample: PBMCs or T cells enriched from blood (not recorded which). Here the CDR3 DNA reads TGTGCCAGCAGCCAAGCGGCCTGGACAGGGGTAGGATCACCCCTCCACTTT. Translation gives CASSQAAWTGVGSPLHF.